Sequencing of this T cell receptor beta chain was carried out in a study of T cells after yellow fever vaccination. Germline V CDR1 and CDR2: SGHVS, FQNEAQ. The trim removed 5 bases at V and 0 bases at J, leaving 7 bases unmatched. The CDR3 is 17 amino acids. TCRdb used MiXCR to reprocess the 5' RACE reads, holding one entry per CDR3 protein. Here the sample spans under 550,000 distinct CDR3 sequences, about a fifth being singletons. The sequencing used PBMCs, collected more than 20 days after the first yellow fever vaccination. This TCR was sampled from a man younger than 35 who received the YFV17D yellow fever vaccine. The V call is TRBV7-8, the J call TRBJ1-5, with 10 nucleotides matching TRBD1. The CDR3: CASSKGTGVNSNQPQHF. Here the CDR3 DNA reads TGTGCCAGCAGCAAAGGGACAGGGGTTAATAGCAATCAGCCCCAGCATTTT.